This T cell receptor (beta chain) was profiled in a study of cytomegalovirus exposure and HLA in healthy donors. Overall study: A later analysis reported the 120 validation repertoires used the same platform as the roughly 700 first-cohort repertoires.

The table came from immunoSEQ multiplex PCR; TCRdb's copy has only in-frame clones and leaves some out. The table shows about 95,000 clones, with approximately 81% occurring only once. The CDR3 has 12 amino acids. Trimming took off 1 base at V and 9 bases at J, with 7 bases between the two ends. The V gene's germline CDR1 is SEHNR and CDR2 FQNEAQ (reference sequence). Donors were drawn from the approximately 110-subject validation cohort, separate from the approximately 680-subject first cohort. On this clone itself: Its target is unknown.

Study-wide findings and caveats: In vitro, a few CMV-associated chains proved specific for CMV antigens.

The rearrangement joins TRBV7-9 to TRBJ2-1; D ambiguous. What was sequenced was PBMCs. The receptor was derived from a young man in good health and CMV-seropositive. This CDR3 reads CASSLVSGEQFF. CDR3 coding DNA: TGTGCCAGCAGCTTAGTCTCAGGTGAGCAGTTCTTC.